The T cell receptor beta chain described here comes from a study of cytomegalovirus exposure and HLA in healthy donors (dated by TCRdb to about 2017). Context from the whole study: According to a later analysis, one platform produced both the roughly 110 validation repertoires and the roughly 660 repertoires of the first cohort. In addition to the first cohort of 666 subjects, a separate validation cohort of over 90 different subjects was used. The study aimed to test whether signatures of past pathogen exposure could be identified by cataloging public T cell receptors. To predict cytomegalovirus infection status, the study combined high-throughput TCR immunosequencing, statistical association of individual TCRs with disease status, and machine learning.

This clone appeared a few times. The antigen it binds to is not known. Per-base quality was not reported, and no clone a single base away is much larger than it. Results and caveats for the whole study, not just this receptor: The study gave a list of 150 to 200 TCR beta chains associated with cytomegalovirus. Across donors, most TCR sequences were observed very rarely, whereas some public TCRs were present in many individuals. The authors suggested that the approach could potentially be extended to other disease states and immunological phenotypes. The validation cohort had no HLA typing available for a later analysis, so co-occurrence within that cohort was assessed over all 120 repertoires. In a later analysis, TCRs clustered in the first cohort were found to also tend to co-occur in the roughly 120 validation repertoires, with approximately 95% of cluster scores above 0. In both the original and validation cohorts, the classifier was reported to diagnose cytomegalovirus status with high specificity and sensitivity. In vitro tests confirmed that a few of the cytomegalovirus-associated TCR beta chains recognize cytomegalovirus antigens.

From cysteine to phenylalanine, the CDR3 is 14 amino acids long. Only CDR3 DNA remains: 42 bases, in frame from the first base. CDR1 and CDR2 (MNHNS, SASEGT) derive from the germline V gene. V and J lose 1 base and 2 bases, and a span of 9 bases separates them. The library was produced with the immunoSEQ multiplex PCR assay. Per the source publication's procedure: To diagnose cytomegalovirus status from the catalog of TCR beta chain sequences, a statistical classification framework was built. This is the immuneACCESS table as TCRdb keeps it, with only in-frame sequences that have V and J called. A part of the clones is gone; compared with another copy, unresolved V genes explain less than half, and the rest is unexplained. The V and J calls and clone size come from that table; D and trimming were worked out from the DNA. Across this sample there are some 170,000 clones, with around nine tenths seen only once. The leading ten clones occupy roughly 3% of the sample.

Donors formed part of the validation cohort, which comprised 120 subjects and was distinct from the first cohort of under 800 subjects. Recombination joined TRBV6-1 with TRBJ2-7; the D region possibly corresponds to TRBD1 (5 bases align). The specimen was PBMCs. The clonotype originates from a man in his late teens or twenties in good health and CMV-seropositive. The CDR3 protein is CASSEEGPPYEQYF. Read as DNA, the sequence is TGTGCCAGCAGTGAAGAGGGGCCGCCCTACGAGCAGTACTTC.